This T cell receptor beta chain was profiled in a study of blood T cell repertoires in COVID-19. Study summary: Samples of COVID-19 (acute and convalescent) were obtained from the United States, Italy and Spain. Sample material is recorded as cDNA or gDNA derived from T cells, B-cell-depleted T cells, or PBMCs.

Assay: immunoSEQ multiplex PCR; the TCRdb copy retains only in-frame clones and omits some. Among 55,000 to 80,000 clones listed, roughly 80% were seen once. Seattle's cohort entered during active infection and was followed longitudinally. CDR1 is ENHRY, CDR2 SYGVKD, per germline. Trimming took 2 bases from V and 2 from J; bases not matched to a gene: 5. The CDR3 is 15 amino acids. The clonotype comes from a man aged 55 to 70 with COVID-19, enrolled during active disease. The genes are TRBV10-3 and TRBJ2-5; TRBD1 matches 7 bases. Sequencing used peripheral blood. CDR3 nucleotides: TGTGCCATCAGTGAGCTACAGGGGAATCAAGAGACCCAGTACTTC. Its translation: CAISELQGNQETQYF.